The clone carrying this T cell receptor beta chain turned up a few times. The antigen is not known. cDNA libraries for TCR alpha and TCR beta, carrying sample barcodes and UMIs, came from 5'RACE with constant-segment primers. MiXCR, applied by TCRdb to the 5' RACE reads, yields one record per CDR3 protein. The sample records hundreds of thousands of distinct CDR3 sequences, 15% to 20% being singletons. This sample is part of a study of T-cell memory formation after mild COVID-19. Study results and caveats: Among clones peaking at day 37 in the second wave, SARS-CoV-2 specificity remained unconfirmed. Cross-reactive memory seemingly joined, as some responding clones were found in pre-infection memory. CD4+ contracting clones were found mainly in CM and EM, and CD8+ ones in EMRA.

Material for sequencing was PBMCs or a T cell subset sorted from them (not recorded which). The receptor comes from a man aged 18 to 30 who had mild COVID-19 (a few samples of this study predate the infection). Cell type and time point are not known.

The CDR3 here is CASSGLTGSNEKLFF. CDR3 nucleotide sequence: TGTGCCAGCTCTGGCCTGACGGGGTCTAATGAAAAACTGTTTTTT. V usage is TRBV18 and J usage is TRBJ1-4; no definite D call. This CDR3 is 15 amino acids long. The V end was cut by 6 bases, the J end by 3 bases, with 14 bases between. Germline V gene data show CDR1 as KGHSH and CDR2 as LQKENI.